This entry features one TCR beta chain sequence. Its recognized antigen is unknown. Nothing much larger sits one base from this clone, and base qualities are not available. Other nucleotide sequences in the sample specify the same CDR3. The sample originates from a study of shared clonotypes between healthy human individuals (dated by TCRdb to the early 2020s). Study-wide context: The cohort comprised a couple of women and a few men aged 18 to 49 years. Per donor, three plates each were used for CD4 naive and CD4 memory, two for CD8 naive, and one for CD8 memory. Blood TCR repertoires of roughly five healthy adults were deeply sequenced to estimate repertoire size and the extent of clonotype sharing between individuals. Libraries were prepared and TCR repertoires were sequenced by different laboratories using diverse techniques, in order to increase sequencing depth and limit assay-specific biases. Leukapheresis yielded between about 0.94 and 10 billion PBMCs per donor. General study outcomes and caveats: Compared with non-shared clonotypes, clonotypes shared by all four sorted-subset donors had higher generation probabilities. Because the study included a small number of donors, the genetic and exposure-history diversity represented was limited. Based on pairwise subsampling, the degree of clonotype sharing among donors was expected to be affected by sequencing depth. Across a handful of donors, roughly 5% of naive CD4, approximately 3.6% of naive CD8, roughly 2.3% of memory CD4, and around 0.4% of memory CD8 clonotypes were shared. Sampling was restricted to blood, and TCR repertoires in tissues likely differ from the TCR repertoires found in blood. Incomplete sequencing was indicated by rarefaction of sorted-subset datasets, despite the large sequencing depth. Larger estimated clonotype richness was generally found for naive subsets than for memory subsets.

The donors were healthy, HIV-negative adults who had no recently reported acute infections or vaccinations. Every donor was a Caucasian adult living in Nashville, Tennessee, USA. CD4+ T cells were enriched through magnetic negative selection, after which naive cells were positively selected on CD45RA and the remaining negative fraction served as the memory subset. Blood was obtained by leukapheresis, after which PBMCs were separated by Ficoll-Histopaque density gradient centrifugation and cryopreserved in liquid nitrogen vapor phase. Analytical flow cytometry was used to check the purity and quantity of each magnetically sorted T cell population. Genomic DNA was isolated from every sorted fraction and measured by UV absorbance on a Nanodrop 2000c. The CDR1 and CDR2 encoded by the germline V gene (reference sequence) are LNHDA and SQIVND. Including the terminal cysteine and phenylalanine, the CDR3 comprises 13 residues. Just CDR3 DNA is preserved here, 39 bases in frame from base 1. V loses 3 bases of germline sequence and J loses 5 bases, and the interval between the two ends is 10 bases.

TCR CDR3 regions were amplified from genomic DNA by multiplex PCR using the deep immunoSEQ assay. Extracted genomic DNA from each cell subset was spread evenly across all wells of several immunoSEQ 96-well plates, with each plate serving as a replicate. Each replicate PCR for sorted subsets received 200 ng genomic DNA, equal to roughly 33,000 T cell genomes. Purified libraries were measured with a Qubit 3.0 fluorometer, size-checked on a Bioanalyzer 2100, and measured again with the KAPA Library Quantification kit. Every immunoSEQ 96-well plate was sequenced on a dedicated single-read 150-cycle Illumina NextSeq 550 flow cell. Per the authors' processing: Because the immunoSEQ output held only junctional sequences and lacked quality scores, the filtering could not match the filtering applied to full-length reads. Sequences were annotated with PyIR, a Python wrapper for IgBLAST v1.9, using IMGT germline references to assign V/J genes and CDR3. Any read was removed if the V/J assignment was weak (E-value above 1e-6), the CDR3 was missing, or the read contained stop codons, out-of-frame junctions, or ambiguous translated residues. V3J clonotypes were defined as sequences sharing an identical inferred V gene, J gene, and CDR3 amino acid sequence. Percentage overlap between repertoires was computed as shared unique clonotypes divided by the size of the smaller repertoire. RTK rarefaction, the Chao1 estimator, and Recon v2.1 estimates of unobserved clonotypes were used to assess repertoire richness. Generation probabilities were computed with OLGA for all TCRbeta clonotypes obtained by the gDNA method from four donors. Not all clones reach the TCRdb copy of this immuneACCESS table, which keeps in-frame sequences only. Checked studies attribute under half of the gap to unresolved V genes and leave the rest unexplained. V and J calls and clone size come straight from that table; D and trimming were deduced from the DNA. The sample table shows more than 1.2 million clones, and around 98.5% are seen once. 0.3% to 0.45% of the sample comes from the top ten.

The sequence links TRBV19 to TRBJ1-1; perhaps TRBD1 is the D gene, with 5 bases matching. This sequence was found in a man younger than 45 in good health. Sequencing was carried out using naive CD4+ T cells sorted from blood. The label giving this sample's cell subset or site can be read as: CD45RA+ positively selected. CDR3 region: CASSMGGGTEAFF. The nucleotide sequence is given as TGTGCCAGTAGTATGGGCGGGGGAACTGAAGCTTTCTTT.